The 2 T cell receptor beta chains below were found in one sample sequenced in a study of T cells in Graves' hyperthyroidism and ophthalmopathy. What was amplified from RNA transcripts were TCR beta CDR3 regions. TCR CDR3 underwent first-round RT-PCR with the HTBI primer set. TCRdb processed the multiplex PCR reads anew with MiXCR; each CDR3 protein has one entry. The sample has about 410,000 distinct CDR3 sequences; roughly 15% are singletons. Specimen: blood. The receptors come from a man aged 18-30 years with Graves' ophthalmopathy.

The CDR3 nucleotides read TGTGCCTGGAGCCGACTGGGGGGGGAGACCCAGTACTTC. Amino acids: CAWSRLGGETQYF. The rearrangement uses TRBV30 and TRBJ2-5, with TRBD2 identical over 7 bases. The ends lost 3 bases at V and 5 bases at J; junction bases unmatched: 6. Germline loops: CDR1 GTSNPN, CDR2 SVGIG (reference sequence). The CDR3 has 13 amino acids.

The rearrangement links TRBV6-2 or TRBV6-3 to TRBJ2-7; TRBD2 aligns across 10 bases. Germline loops: CDR1 MNHEY, CDR2 SVGEGT. J lost 2 bases, V lost 10 bases, and 17 bases had no gene match. The CDR3 consists of 17 residues. CDR3 residues: CAIQAGLAGAAAYEQYF. The CDR3 bases are TGTGCCATCCAAGCAGGGCTAGCGGGAGCAGCAGCCTACGAGCAGTACTTC.